These 10 T cell receptor beta chains were all obtained from the same sample, sequenced in a study of response to subunit inactivated influenza vaccine. One entry per CDR3 protein results from TCRdb running MiXCR on the RT-PCR reads. The sample gives about 540,000 distinct CDR3 sequences, under 30% of which show up once; 2.5% to 3% is in the top ten. Separately, the same data were catalogued under a study of T cells expressing NK-cell markers. Per that paper: TCR beta cDNA was generated via 5'RACE template switching incorporating UMIs.

The source was CD4+ T cells sorted from PBMCs, collected approximately 12 days after vaccination. Receptor source: a man over 45 who received an inactivated influenza vaccine.

This clonotype was seen a few times. The V and J genes are TRBV20-1 and TRBJ2-3; TRBD1 agrees at 7 bases. The germline gives CDR1 DFQATT, CDR2 SNEGSKA (reference sequence). The CDR3 is 15 amino acids. The V and J ends lost 2 bases and 2 bases, in that order; junction bases with no gene match: 7. The CDR3 bases are TGCAGTGCTAGACCTCCGGACAGGCCCACAGATACGCAGTATTTT. Protein: CSARPPDRPTDTQYF.

This clonotype has more than one count but fewer than ten. CDR3 residues: CASSQDGGNQPQHF. CDR3 DNA sequence: TGTGCCAGCAGCCAAGATGGAGGTAATCAGCCCCAGCATTTT. The J gene is TRBJ1-5, the V gene TRBV4-2; D remains ambiguous. The V gene's germline CDR1 is LGHNA and CDR2 YNFKEQ. Between the trimmed V and J ends, which lost 0 bases and 4 bases, there was a span of 7 bases. The length of the CDR3 is 14 residues.

This chain links TRBV6-2 or TRBV6-3 with TRBJ1-1, with D possibly TRBD1 on 6 matching bases. V was shortened by 2 bases and J by 4 bases, with 14 bases between the two germline ends. The germline CDR1 and CDR2 sequences are MNHEY and SVGEGT. The CDR3 runs 15 residues. CDR3 sequence (DNA): TGTGCCAGCAGTTACGGGTGGGGGGCAAGCACTGAAGCTTTCTTT. It codes for CASSYGWGASTEAFF.

The V gene is TRBV20-1, the J gene TRBJ1-1; D gene ambiguous. Germline-derived CDR1 and CDR2 are DFQATT and SNEGSKA (reference sequence). V lost 0 bases and J lost 0, with 11 bases in between. CDR3 length: 15 residues. CDR3 loop: CSARDSGPMNTEAFF. The CDR3 DNA follows: TGCAGTGCTAGAGATTCCGGACCCATGAACACTGAAGCTTTCTTT.

This clonotype appeared a few times. The chain combines TRBV12-3 or TRBV12-4 with TRBJ2-1; D remains unclear. The CDR3 loop spans 15 amino acids. With 7 bases removed from V and 7 bases from J, the gap between germline ends came to 20 bases. CDR3 region: CASTQNAARRNEQFF. The DNA for the CDR3 is TGTGCCAGCACCCAAAATGCAGCTAGAAGAAATGAGCAGTTCTTC.

The chain has TRBV7-6 and TRBJ2-5; D may match TRBD1 or TRBD2 (5 bases each). Trimming shortened V by 5 bases and J by 7 bases, and 11 bases separated the two germline ends. Germline loops: CDR1 SGHVS, CDR2 FNYEAQ. This CDR3 is 12 amino acids long. The CDR3 DNA sequence: TGTGCCAGCAGCAAATGGGGGAGGACCCAGTACTTC. This encodes CASSKWGRTQYF.

This clonotype was picked up a small number of times. The chain couples TRBV6-2 or TRBV6-3 to TRBJ2-7; TRBD2 aligns across 8 bases. Germline V CDR1 and CDR2: MNHEY, SVGEGT. J lost 4 bases, V lost 7 bases, and 3 bases had no gene match. The CDR3 has 12 amino acids. Here the CDR3 reads CASTSGRYEQYF. CDR3 DNA sequence: TGTGCCAGCACCAGCGGGAGATACGAGCAGTACTTC.

This clonotype has more than one count but fewer than ten. The chain combines TRBV5-1 with TRBJ2-5, with TRBD2 matching 10 bases. The germline V gene encodes CDR1 SGHRS and CDR2 YFSETQ. The trim removed 0 bases at V and 4 bases at J, leaving 3 bases unmatched. This CDR3 has 15 amino acids. The CDR3 loop is CASSLERGGTETQYF. In DNA form, the CDR3 reads TGCGCCAGCAGCTTGGAGCGGGGGGGCACAGAGACCCAGTACTTC.

Many counts were recorded for this clonotype. This chain uses TRBV9 with TRBJ2-5; possible D gene TRBD1, 6 bases. Germline CDR1 is SGDLS and CDR2 is YYNGEE. This CDR3 region has 13 residues. V shed 1 base and J shed 5 bases, with 9 bases lying between them. The CDR3 DNA is TGTGCCAGCAGCGTAAACACAGGGGAGACCCAGTACTTC. Its translation: CASSVNTGETQYF.

V gene TRBV20-1 combines with J gene TRBJ2-7; 9 bases align to TRBD1. V dropped 5 bases and J dropped 3; count of bases not matched to a gene: 5. In germline, CDR1 is DFQATT, CDR2 SNEGSKA (reference sequence). The CDR3 sequence is 13 residues long. CDR3 DNA sequence: TGCAGTGCTCCGGGGACAGGGAACTACGAGCAGTACTTC. This codes for CSAPGTGNYEQYF.